This T cell receptor beta chain was recovered during a study of blood T cell repertoires in COVID-19. This clone was seen only once. This CDR3 has 14 residues. Germline V lookup: CDR1 LGHNT, CDR2 FRNRAP. Trimming cost V 5 bases and J 7 bases, with 15 bases left between them. The repertoire was sequenced with immunoSEQ multiplex PCR; TCRdb's copy has only in-frame clones and lacks some. The sample has a few hundred thousand clones, 84% seen once. The V and J genes are TRBV12-5 and TRBJ2-1; possibly TRBD2 for D (6 bases). The clonotype originates from a woman aged 40 to 50 who had recovered from COVID-19. What was sequenced was PBMCs or T cells enriched from blood (not recorded which). The CDR3: CASGGDGGRNEQFF. Here the CDR3 DNA reads TGTGCTAGTGGTGGGGACGGGGGAAGGAATGAGCAGTTCTTC.